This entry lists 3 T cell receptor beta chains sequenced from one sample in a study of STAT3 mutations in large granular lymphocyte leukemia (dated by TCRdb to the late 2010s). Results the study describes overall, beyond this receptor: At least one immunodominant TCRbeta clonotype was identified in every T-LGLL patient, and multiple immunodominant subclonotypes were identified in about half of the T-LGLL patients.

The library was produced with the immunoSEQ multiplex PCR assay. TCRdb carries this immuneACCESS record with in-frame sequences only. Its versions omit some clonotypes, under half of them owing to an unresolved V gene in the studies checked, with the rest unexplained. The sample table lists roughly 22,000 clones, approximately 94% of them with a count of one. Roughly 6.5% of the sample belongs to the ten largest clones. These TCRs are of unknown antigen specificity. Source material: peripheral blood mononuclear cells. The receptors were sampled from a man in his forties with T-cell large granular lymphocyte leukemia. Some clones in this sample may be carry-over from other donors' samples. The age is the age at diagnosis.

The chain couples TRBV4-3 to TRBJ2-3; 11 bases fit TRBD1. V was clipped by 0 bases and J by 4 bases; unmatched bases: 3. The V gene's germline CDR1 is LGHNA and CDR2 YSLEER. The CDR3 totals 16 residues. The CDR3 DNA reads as TGCGCCAGCAGCCAAGATCGGGGACAGGGGGCAGATACGCAGTATTTT. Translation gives CASSQDRGQGADTQYF.

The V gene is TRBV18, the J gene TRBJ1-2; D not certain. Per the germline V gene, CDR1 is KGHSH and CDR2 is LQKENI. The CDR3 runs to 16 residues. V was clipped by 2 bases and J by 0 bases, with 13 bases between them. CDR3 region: CASSPGGQTTNYGYTF. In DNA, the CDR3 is TGTGCCAGCTCACCAGGCGGGCAGACAACTAACTATGGCTACACCTTC.

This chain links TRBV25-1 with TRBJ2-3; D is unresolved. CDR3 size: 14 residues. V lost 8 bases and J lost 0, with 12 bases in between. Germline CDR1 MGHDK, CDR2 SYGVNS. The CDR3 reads CASGGRSSTDTQYF. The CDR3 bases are TGTGCCAGCGGTGGGCGTTCTAGCACAGATACGCAGTATTTT.